This T cell receptor (beta chain) derives from a study of monozygotic twins with inflammatory bowel disease. Germline V CDR1 and CDR2: SGDLS, YYNGEE. The CDR3 is 16 amino acids. TCRdb reprocessed the 5' RACE reads and reports one entry per CDR3 protein, with no DNA. With fewer than 550,000 distinct CDR3 sequences in the sample, the ten largest clones hold roughly 2.3%. This chain links TRBV9 with TRBJ2-3; TCRdb indicates TRBD2, and absent DNA this call remains unverified. Material: blood. The TCR comes from a human donor with ulcerative colitis or Crohn's disease, or a healthy co-twin of an affected twin (not recorded which). The CDR3 sequence: CASSVGVAGSTDTQYF.